The T cell receptor beta chain under discussion was sequenced for a study of T cells in narcolepsy. Generated by immunoSEQ multiplex PCR, the TCRdb table keeps only in-frame clones and is missing some. Among about 20,000 clones listed, less than 90% were seen once. Germline CDR1 is SGHDN and CDR2 is FVKESK. The CDR3 spans 15 residues. Trimming removed 4 bases from V and 2 bases from J; junction bases left unmatched: 4. The rearrangement joins TRBV14 to TRBJ2-3; 9 nucleotides match TRBD1. This sequence was found in a human donor in good health. Sequencing input: memory (CD45RA-) CD4+ T cells from blood. The CDR3: CASSLRTGDTDTQYF. For the CDR3, the DNA is TGTGCCAGCAGCCTCCGGACAGGGGACACAGATACGCAGTATTTT.